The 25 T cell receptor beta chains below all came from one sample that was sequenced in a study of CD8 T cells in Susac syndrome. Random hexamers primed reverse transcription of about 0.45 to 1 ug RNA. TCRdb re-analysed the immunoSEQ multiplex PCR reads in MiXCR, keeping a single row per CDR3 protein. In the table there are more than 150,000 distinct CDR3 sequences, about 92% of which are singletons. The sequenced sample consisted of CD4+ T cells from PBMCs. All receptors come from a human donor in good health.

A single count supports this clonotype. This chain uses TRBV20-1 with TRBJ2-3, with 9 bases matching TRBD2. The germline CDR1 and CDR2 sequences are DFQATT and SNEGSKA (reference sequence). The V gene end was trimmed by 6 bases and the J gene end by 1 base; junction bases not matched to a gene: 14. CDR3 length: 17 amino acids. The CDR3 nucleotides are TGCAGTGCAAAACCCAGCTTCTTAGCGGGGGGCACAGATACGCAGTATTTT. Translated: CSAKPSFLAGGTDTQYF.

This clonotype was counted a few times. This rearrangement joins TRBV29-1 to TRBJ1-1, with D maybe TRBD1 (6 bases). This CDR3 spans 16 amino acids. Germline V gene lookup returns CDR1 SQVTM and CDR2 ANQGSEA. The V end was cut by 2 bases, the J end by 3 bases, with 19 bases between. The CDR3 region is CSVERIGWGADTEAFF. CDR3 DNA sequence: TGCAGCGTTGAAAGGATCGGTTGGGGGGCAGACACTGAAGCTTTCTTT.

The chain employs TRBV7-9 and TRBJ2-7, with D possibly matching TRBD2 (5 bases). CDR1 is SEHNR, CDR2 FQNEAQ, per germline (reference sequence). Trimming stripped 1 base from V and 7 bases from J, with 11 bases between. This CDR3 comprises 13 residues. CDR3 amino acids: CASSLGVGNEQYF. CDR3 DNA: TGTGCCAGCAGCTTAGGGGTCGGGAATGAGCAGTACTTC.

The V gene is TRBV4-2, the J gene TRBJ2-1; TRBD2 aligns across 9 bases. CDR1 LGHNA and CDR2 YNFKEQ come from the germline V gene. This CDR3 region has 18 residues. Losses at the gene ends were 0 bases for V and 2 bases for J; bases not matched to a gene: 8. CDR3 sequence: CASSQDLPAGGPYNEQFF. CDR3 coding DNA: TGTGCCAGCAGCCAAGATCTACCAGCGGGAGGACCCTACAATGAGCAGTTCTTC.

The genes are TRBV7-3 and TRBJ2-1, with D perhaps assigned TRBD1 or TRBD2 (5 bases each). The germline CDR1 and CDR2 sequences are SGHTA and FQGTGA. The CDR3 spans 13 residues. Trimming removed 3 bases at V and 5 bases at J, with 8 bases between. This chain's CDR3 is CASSFMGDNEQFF. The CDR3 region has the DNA TGTGCCAGCAGCTTCATGGGGGACAATGAGCAGTTCTTC.

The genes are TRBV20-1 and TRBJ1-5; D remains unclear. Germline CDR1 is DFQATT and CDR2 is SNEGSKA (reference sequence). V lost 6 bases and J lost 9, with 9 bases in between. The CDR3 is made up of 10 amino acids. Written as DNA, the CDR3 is TGCAGTGCCCAGTCGGGGCCCCAGCATTTT. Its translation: CSAQSGPQHF.

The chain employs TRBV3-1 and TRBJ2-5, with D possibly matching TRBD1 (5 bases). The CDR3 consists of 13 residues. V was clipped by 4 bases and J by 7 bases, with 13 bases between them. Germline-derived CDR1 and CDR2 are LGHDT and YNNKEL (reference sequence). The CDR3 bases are TGTGCCAGCAGCCCGGAGTCCCAGGGGACCCAGTACTTC. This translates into CASSPESQGTQYF.

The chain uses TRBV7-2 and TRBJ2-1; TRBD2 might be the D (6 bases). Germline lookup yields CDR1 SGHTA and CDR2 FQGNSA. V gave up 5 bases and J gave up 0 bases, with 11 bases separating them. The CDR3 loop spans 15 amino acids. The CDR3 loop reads CASSPMEGSYNEQFF. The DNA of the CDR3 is TGTGCCAGCAGCCCTATGGAGGGCTCCTACAATGAGCAGTTCTTC.

CDR3 residues: CASSFGRMRGVGGYTF. The CDR3 region has the DNA TGTGCCAGCAGCTTTGGGAGGATGCGGGGGGTAGGGGGCTACACCTTC. The chain uses TRBV7-2 and TRBJ1-2; perhaps TRBD1 as D (5 bases). From germline, CDR1 is SGHTA and CDR2 FQGNSA. The CDR3 covers 16 residues. Trimming removed 3 bases at V and 8 bases at J, with 22 bases between.

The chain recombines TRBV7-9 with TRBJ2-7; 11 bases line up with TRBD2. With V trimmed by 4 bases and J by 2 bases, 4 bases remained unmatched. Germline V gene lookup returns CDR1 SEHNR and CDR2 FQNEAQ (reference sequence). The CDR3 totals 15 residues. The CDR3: CASSSLAGGTYEQYF. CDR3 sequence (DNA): TGTGCCAGCAGCTCGCTAGCGGGGGGAACCTACGAGCAGTACTTC.

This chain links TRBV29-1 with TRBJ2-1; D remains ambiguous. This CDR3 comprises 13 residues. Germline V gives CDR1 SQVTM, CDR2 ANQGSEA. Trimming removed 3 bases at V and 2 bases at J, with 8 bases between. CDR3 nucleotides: TGCAGCGTTGATCTAGGGCCCTACAATGAGCAGTTCTTC. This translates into CSVDLGPYNEQFF.

In DNA form, the CDR3 reads TGTGCCAGCAGGCAGAGGGGTTCCGGGGCCAACGTCCTGACTTTC. Translating it yields CASRQRGSGANVLTF. This chain connects TRBV7-9 to TRBJ2-6; D may correspond to TRBD1 or TRBD2 (5 bases each). The ends were cut back, 6 bases at V and 4 bases at J, with 13 bases in the middle. There are 15 residues in the CDR3. CDR1 is SEHNR, CDR2 FQNEAQ, per germline (reference sequence).

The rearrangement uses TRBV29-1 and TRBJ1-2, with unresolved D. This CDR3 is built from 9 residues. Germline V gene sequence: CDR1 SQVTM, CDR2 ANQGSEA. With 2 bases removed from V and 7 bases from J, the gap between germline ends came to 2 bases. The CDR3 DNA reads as TGCAGCGTTGAAAGTGGCTACACCTTC. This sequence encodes CSVESGYTF.

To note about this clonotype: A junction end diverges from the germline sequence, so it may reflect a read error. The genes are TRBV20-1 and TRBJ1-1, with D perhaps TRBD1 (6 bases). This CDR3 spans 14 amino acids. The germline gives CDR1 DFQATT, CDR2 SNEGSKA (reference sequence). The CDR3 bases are TGCAGTGCTCGAGAGGGACATTCGAACACTGAAGCTTTCTTT. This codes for CSAREGHSNTEAFF.

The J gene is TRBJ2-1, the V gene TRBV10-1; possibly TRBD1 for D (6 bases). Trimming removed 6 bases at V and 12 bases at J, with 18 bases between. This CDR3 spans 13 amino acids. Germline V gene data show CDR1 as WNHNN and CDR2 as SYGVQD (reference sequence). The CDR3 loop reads CASSEYRDKGQFF. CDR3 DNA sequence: TGCGCCAGCAGCGAATACAGGGACAAGGGGCAGTTCTTC.

The CDR3 sequence: CASSRPSPFDGYTF. CDR3 nucleotides: TGTGCCAGCAGCCGACCCAGCCCCTTTGACGGCTACACCTTC. The chain combines TRBV6-5 with TRBJ1-2; D is unresolved. The ends were cut back, 6 bases at V and 8 bases at J, with 19 bases in the middle. The CDR3 totals 14 residues. Germline V gene sequence: CDR1 MNHEY, CDR2 SVGAGI.

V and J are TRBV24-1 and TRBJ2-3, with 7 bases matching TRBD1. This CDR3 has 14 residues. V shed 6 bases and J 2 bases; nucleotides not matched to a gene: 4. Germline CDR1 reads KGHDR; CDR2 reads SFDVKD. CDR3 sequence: CATSRQGVTDTQYF. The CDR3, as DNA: TGTGCCACCAGTAGGCAGGGGGTCACAGATACGCAGTATTTT.

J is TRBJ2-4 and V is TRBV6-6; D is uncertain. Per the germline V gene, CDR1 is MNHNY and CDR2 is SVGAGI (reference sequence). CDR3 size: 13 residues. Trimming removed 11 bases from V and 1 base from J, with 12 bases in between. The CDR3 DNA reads TGTGCCGCTAACGATTTGGCCAAAAACATTCAGTACTTC. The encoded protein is CAANDLAKNIQYF.

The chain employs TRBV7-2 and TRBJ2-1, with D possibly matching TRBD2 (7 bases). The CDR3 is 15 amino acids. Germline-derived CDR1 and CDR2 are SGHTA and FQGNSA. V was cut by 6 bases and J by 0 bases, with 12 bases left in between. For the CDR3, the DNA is TGTGCCAGCAGAAGGGGGGGAGTCTCCTACAATGAGCAGTTCTTC. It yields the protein CASRRGGVSYNEQFF.

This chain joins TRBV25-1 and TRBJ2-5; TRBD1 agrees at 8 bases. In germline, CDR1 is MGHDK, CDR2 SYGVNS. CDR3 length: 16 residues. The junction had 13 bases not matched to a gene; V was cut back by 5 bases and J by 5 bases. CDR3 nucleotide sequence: TGTGCCAGCAGTAACCTTAGGACAGGGTCAGGGGAGACCCAGTACTTC. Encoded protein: CASSNLRTGSGETQYF.

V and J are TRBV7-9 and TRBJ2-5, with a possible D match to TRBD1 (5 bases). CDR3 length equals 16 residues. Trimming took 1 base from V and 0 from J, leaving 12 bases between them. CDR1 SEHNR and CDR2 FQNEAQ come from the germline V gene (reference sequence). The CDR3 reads CASSLGDRAYQETQYF. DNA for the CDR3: TGTGCCAGCAGCTTAGGCGACAGAGCGTACCAAGAGACCCAGTACTTC. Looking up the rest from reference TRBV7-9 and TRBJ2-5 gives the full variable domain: DTGVSQNPRHKITKRGQNVTFRCDPISEHNRLYWYRQTLGQGPEFLTYFQNEAQLEKSRLLSDRFSAERPKGSFSTLEIQRTEQGDSAMYLCASSLGDRAYQETQYFGPGTRLLVL.

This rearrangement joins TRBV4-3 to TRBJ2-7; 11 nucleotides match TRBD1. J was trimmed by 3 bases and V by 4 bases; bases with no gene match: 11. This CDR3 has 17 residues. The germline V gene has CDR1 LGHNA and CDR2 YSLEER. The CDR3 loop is CASSRALPGTGGYEQYF. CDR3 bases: TGCGCCAGCAGCCGCGCGCTCCCCGGGACAGGGGGCTACGAGCAGTACTTC.

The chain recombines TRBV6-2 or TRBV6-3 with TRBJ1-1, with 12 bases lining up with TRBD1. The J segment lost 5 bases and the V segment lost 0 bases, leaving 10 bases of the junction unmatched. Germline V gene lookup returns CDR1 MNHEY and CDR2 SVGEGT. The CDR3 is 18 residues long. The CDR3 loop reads CASSYSRDRGLGETEAFF. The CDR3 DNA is TGTGCCAGCAGTTACTCCCGGGACAGGGGGCTGGGGGAAACTGAAGCTTTCTTT.

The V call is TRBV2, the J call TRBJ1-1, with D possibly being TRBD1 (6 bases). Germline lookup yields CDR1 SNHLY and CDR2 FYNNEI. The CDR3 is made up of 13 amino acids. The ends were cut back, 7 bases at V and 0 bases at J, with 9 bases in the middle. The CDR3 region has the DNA TGTGCCAGCACGGACAGCCTGAACACTGAAGCTTTCTTT. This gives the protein CASTDSLNTEAFF.

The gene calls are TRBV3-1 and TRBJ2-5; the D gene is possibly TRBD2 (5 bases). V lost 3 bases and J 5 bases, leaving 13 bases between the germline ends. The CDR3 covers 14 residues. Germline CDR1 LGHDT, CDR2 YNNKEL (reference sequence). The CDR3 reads CASSQMRASETQYF. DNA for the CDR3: TGTGCCAGCAGCCAGATGAGGGCATCGGAGACCCAGTACTTC.